There are many counts of the clone carrying this T cell receptor (beta chain). Its antigen is still unknown. The data originate from a study of early T cells in non-severe SARS-CoV-2 infection. Germline assignment: CDR1 SGHTA and CDR2 FQGNSA. The CDR3 is 16 amino acids. The V end was cut by 4 bases, the J end by 3 bases, with 16 bases between. Unique molecular identifiers tagged individual cDNA molecules. MiXCR, run by TCRdb on the 5' RACE reads, gives a single entry per CDR3 protein. The sample holds about 110,000 distinct CDR3 sequences, over 10% seen once. Study observations and caveats: The study's VDJdb matching favored anti-spike CD8 responses and missed private and CD4 specificities.

Sequenced material: whole blood, taken at baseline. This TCR was recovered from an adult who was a healthcare worker with PCR-confirmed SARS-CoV-2 infection or an uninfected control (not recorded which). The V and J genes are TRBV7-2 and TRBJ2-1, with D uncertain. Here the CDR3 DNA reads TGTGCCAGCAGCTCCTCCCTAGTGAATATCTACAATGAGCAGTTCTTC. Translation: CASSSSLVNIYNEQFF.